This T cell receptor (beta chain) was identified during a study of T cell repertoires in cytomegalovirus infection. Study-wide context: Well-studied HLA-B-restricted CMV epitopes were used in the study alongside recently identified HLA-C-restricted ones. Points from the study as a whole: Ex vivo responses were dominated by HLA-C-restricted CMV-specific TCR beta clonotypes.

TCRdb reprocessed the reads via MiXCR and lists one record per CDR3 protein. The sample comprises about 920,000 distinct CDR3 sequences, around 30% of which are singletons, and roughly 13% rests with the top ten. Notes on this clonotype: Its antigen is still unknown.

V was clipped by 3 bases and J by 5 bases, with 8 bases between them. The CDR3 is 13 residues long. From germline, CDR1 is MNHNY and CDR2 SVGAGI (reference sequence). The sequences come from cultured CD8+ T cells from PBMCs, collected from culture after CMV antigen stimulation. This chain connects TRBV6-6 to TRBJ2-1; TRBD1 is a possible D gene (5 bases). This clonotype was sampled from a human donor in good health (CMV status not recorded). Some clones in this sample may be carry-over from other donors' samples. CDR3 protein: CASSYTTDNEQFF. The CDR3 nucleotides read TGTGCCAGCAGTTATACGACAGACAATGAGCAGTTCTTC.